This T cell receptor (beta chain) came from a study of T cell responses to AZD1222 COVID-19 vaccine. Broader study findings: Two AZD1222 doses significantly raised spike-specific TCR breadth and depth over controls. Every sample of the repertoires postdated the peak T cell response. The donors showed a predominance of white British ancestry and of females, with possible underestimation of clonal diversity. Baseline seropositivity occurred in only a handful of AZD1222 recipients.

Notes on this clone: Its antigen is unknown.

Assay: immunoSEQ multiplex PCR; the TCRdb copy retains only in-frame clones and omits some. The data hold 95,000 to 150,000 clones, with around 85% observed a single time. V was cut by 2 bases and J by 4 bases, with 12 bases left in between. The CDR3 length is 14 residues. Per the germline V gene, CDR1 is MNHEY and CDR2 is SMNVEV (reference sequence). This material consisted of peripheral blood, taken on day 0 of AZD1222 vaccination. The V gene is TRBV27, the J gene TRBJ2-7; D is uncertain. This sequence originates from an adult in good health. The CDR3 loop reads CASSLRLDAYEQYF. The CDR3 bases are TGTGCCAGCAGTTTAAGGCTAGACGCTTACGAGCAGTACTTC.